This T cell receptor beta chain is drawn from a study of cytomegalovirus exposure and HLA in healthy donors. PCR amplification relied on 60 Vbeta primers (plus 13 Jbeta primers). Using immunoSEQ multiplex PCR, the repertoire was profiled, and TCRdb retains in-frame clones only, with some absent. Recorded for this sample: about 170,000 clones. This receptor was obtained from a woman between 18 and 30 years old in good health and CMV-seropositive. The sample consisted of PBMCs.

CDR3 sequence: CASSLRDNSYEQYF. The CDR3 DNA follows: TGTGCCAGCAGCCTCCGGGACAACTCCTACGAGCAGTACTTC. The chain links TRBV14 to TRBJ2-7; maybe TRBD1 (6 bases). Germline-derived CDR1 and CDR2 are SGHDN and FVKESK. CDR3 length: 14 residues. With 4 bases removed from V and 0 bases from J, the gap between germline ends came to 10 bases. Using reference TRBV14 and TRBJ2-7 for the parts outside the CDR3, the full variable domain is EAGVTQFPSHSVIEKGQTVTLRCDPISGHDNLYWYRRVMGKEIKFLLHFVKESKQDESGMPNNRFLAERTGGTYSTLKVQPAELEDSGVYFCASSLRDNSYEQYFGPGTRLTVT.